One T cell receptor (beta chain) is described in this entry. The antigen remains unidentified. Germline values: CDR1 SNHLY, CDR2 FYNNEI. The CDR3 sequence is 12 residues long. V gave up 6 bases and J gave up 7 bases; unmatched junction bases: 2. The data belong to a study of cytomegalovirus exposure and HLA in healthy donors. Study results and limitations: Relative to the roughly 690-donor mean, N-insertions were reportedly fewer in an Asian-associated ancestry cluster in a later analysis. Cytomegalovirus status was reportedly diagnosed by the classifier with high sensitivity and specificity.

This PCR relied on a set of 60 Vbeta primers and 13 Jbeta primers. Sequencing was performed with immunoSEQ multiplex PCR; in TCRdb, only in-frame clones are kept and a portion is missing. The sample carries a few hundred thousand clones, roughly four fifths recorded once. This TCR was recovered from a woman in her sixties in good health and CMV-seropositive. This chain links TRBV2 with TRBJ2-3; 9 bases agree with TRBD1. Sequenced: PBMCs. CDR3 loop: CASRGQGNTQYF. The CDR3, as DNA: TGTGCCAGCAGGGGACAGGGAAATACGCAGTATTTT.